This entry describes one T cell receptor (beta chain). No antigen is known for it. It may be a read error: a sequence one base away is much more abundant. Since the CDR3 does not end with the conserved phenylalanine or tryptophan, this likely comes from a read error. Starting material for RNA and DNA co-extraction consisted of roughly 19-30 mg of unsorted bulk tissue. Subjects presented with primary liver carcinoma managed by surgical resection. Those patients suffered from chronic HBV infection and were treatment-naive. This sample was taken from a study of tumor-infiltrating lymphocytes in primary liver carcinoma. The wider study: Those enrolled were patients of both sexes, who were aged 30 to 69 years.

Per the germline V gene, CDR1 is SNHLY and CDR2 is FYNNEI. This CDR3 contains 17 residues. With V trimmed by 2 bases and J by 1 base, 5 bases remained unmatched. With a constant-region primer, TCR beta cDNA was made from 400 to 550 ng of total RNA. Nested multiplex PCR, run for three rounds with slightly modified ARM-PCR, yielded TCR beta libraries. For roughly 10 cycles apiece, the opening two PCR rounds ran with TRBV1-TRBV30 forward primers and a C-beta reverse primer. Each CDR3 protein gets one entry after TCRdb re-called the multiplex PCR reads with MiXCR. The sample lists approximately 22,000 distinct CDR3 sequences; roughly 70% were seen once. Whole-study findings and limits: The proportion of top clones found throughout all five tumor regions was only about 7.5-25%.

V gene TRBV2 combines with J gene TRBJ2-3; 11 bases align to TRBD2. Sequencing used liver tumor tissue from sampling region 1. The sample's subset: tumor region T1, superior pole. This TCR derives from a man aged 40-49 years with primary liver carcinoma and hepatitis B virus infection. The CDR3 sequence is CASSETLAGGGTDTQYL. The DNA of the CDR3 is TGTGCCAGCAGTGAAACCTTAGCGGGAGGGGGCACAGATACGCAGTATCTT.